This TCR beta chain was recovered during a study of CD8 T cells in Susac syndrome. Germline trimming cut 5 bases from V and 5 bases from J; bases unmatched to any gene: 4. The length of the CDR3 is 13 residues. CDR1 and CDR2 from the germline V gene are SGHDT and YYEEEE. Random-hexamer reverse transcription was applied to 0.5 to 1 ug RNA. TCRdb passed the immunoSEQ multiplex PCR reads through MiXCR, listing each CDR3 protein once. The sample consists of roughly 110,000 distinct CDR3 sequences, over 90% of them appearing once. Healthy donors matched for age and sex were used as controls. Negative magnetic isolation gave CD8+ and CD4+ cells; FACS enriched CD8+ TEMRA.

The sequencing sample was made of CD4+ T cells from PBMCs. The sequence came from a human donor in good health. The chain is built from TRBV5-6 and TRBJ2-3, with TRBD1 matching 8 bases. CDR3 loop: CASSGTGGDTQYF. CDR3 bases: TGTGCCAGCAGTGGGACAGGCGGAGATACGCAGTATTTT.